This T cell receptor (beta chain) came from a study of T cells in Graves' hyperthyroidism and ophthalmopathy. Trimming took off 1 base at V and 0 bases at J, with 15 bases between the two ends. This CDR3 has 17 amino acids. Amplification targeted TCR beta CDR3 regions from RNA transcripts. HTBI primers were used for first-round RT-PCR of the TCR CDR3. TCRdb independently ran MiXCR on the multiplex PCR reads; one entry per CDR3 protein. The repertoire holds under 700,000 distinct CDR3 sequences, with approximately 15% as singletons. Sample: blood. The chain couples TRBV12-3 or TRBV12-4 to TRBJ1-2; D is ambiguous. This clonotype originated in a young woman with Graves' hyperthyroidism. The CDR3 DNA follows: TGTGCCAGCAGTTTAGTCCTAACGAAAAAAGCTAACTATGGCTACACCTTC. This encodes CASSLVLTKKANYGYTF.